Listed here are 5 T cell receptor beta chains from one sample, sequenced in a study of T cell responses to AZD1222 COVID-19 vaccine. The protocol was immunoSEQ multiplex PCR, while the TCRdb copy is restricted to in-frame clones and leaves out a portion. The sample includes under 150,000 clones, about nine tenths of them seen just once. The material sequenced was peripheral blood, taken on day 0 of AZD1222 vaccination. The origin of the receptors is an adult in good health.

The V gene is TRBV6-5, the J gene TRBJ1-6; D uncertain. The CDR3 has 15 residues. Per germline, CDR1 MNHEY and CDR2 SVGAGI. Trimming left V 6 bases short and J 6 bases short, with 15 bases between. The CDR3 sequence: CASSTLEALNSPLHF. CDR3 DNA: TGTGCCAGCAGCACCCTCGAGGCCCTTAATTCACCCCTCCACTTT.

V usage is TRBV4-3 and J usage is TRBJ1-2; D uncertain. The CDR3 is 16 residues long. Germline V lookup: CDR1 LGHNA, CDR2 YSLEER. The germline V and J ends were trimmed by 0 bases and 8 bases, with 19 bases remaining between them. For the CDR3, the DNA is TGCGCCAGCAGCCAAGATCTCAGAGTGACCCTACAAGGCTACACCTTC. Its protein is CASSQDLRVTLQGYTF.

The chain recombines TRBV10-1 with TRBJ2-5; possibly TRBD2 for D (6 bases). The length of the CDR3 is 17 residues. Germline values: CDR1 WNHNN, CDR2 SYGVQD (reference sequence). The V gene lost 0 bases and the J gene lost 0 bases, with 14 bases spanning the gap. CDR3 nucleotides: TGCGCCAGCAGTGAGTCGAGTGCGTGGGGGGACCAAGAGACCCAGTACTTC. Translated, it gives CASSESSAWGDQETQYF.

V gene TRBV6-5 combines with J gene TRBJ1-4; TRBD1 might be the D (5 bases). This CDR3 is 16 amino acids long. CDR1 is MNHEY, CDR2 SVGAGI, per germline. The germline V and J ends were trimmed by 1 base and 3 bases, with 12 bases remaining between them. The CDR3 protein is CASSYLSGMANEKLFF. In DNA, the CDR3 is TGTGCCAGCAGTTACTTGTCAGGGATGGCTAATGAAAAACTGTTTTTT.

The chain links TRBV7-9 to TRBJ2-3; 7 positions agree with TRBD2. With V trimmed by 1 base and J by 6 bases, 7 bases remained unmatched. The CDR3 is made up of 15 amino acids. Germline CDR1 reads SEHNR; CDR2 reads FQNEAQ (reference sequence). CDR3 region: CASSLGGGRADTQYF. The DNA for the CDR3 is TGTGCCAGCAGCTTAGGGGGCGGGAGAGCGGATACGCAGTATTTT.